This T cell receptor (beta chain) is drawn from a study of blood T cell repertoires in COVID-19. The overall study: Donors in the United States, Italy and Spain gave samples during acute or convalescent COVID-19.

Original data processing: The authors estimated nucleated cell counts from reference gene primer amplification. Assay used: immunoSEQ multiplex PCR; TCRdb lists only in-frame clones, some missing. The D gene and trimming were derived from the DNA, and the V and J assignments and clone size from that table. Among about 320,000 clones listed, over 85% were seen once. Study members were between about 18 and 95 years old and lived in 24 US regions. The CDR3 has 19 residues. V lost 1 base and J 5 bases, leaving 26 bases between the germline ends. This sequence originates from a man in his sixties who had recovered from COVID-19. Sequences were obtained from PBMCs or T cells enriched from blood (not recorded which). The chain couples TRBV23-1 to TRBJ1-2, with unresolved D. TRBV23-1 is sorted into the ORF group, with uncertain function. The CDR3 is CASSQLSRGRAGFRYGYTF. The DNA of the CDR3 is TGCGCCAGCAGTCAATTAAGCAGAGGACGTGCGGGTTTTCGTTATGGCTACACCTTC.